Listed here is a single T cell receptor beta chain. What it binds is not known. The germline V gene has CDR1 GTSNPN and CDR2 SVGIG (reference sequence). The CDR3 length is 12 residues. The V gene end was trimmed by 8 bases and the J gene end by 6 bases; junction bases not matched to a gene: 5. The data are from a study of a mutant IDH1 vaccine in newly diagnosed glioma. On the study more broadly: The vaccination schedule gave patients eight doses in weeks 1, 3, 5, 7, 11, 15, 19 and 23. Antecedent treatment encompassed radiotherapy, temozolomide, or their combination; the majority received both. Beginning 4-6 weeks after radiotherapy alone, or with temozolomide cycles, vaccination took place.

This sample's time point: week 5, during vaccination. Each dose delivered 300 ug of mutant IDH1 20-mer peptide subcutaneously with imiquimod. Here immunoSEQ multiplex PCR was the method, and the copy in TCRdb shows in-frame clones only, minus some. The table records around 38,000 clones, around 83% of them present only once. This TCR came from a young man with glioma. This sample comprised PBMCs, obtained from a glioma patient whose treatment included an IDH1 peptide vaccine. The chain is built from TRBV30 and TRBJ2-2; 8 bases match TRBD2. CDR3 DNA sequence: TGTGCCCCCGGGGGGGCAGCCGGGGAGCTGTTTTTT. Amino acids: CAPGGAAGELFF.